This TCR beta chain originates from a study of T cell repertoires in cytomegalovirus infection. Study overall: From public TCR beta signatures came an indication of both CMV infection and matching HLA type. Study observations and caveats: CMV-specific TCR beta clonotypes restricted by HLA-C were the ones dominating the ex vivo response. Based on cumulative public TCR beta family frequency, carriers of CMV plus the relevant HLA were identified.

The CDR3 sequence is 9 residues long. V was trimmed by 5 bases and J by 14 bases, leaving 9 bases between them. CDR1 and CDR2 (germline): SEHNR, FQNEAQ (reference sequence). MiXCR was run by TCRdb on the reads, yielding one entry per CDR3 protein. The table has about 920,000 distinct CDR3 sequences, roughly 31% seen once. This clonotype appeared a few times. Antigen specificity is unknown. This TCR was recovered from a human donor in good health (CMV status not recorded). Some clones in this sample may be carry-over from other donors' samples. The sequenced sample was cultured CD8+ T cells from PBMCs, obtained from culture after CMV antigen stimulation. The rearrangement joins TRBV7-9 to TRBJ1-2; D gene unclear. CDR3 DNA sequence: TGTGCCAGCAGCCCCCCGCATACCTTC. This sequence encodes CASSPPHTF.